This T cell receptor (beta chain) was documented in a study of CD8+ T cells in alopecia areata. Study-level information: Oral tofacitinib (5 to 10 mg twice daily) was administered to treated patients. The tofacitinib course ran for 6 to 18 months and was followed by 6 months off drug. General study results and limits: Scalp clonality and expanded CD8+ clones among the top 100 were significantly decreased by tofacitinib. Many expanded lesional clones remained in scalp and blood on tofacitinib.

Documented treatment: oral pan-JAK inhibitor, 5-10 mg twice daily. In the case of this clone: Antigen: not known.

RNA, once extracted, was reverse transcribed into cDNA for use as the sequencing template. Sequencing used immunoSEQ multiplex PCR; TCRdb keeps in-frame clones, though not all of them. The top ten clones hold 0.69% of a sample with about 190,000 clones, 50% to 60% of them seen once. The germline gives CDR1 SQVTM, CDR2 ANQGSEA. With 6 bases clipped from V and 1 base from J, the junction kept 4 bases outside the gene matches. This CDR3 spans 13 amino acids. This clonotype was obtained from a human donor with alopecia areata. This specimen was CD4+ T cells sorted from blood, taken at week 4, from a patient treated with tofacitinib. The rearrangement links TRBV29-1 to TRBJ1-1; 8 nucleotides line up with TRBD1. CDR3 amino acids: CSVGRGRNTEAFF. CDR3 DNA: TGCAGCGTAGGCAGGGGGCGGAACACTGAAGCTTTCTTT.